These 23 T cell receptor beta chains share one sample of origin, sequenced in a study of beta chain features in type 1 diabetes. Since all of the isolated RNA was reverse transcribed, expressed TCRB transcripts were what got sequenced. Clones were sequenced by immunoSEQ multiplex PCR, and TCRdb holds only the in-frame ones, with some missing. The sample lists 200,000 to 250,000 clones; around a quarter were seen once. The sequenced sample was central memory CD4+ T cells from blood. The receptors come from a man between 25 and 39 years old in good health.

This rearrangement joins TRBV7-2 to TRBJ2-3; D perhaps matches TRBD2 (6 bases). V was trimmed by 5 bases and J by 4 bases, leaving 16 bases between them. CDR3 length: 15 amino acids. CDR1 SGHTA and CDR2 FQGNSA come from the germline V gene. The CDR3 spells CASSPWGERADTQYF. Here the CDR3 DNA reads TGTGCCAGCAGCCCCTGGGGGGAGAGGGCAGATACGCAGTATTTT.

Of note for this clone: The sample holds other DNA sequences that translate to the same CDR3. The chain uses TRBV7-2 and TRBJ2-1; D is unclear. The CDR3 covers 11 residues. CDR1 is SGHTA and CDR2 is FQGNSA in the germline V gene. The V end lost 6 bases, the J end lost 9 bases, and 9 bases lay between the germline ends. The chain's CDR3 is CASSLLGEQFF. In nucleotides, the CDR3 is TGTGCCAGCAGTCTACTTGGTGAGCAGTTCTTC.

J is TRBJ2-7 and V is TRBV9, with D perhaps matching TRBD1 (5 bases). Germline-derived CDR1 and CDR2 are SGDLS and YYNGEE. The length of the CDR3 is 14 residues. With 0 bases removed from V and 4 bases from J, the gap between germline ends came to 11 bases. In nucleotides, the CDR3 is TGTGCCAGCAGCGTAGGTCAGGGCGGTTACGAGCAGTACTTC. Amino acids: CASSVGQGGYEQYF. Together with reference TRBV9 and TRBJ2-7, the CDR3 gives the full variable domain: DSGVTQTPKHLITATGQRVTLRCSPRSGDLSVYWYQQSLDQGLQFLIQYYNGEERAKGNILERFSAQQFPDLHSELNLSSLELGDSALYFCASSVGQGGYEQYFGPGTRLTVT.

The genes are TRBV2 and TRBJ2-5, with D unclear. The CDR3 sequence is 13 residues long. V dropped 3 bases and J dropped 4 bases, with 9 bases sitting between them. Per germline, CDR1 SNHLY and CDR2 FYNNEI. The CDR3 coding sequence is TGTGCCAGCAGTGATGGGGTTGGAGAGACCCAGTACTTC. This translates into CASSDGVGETQYF.

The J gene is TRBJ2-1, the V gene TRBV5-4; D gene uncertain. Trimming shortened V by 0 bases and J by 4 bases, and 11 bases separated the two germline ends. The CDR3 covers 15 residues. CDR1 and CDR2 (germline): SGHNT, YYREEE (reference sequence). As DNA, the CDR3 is TGTGCCAGCAGCTTGGGGACGTTTGGTTACAATGAGCAGTTCTTC. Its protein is CASSLGTFGYNEQFF.

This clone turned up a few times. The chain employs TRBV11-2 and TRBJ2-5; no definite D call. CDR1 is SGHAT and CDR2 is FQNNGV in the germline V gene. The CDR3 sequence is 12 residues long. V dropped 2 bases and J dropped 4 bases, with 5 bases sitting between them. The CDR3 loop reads CASSLPGETQYF. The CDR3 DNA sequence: TGTGCCAGCAGCTTACCCGGAGAGACCCAGTACTTC.

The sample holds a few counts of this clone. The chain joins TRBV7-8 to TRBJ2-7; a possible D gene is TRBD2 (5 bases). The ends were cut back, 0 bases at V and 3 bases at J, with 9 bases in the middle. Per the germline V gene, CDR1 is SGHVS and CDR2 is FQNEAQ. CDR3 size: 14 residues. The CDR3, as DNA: TGTGCCAGCAGCTTAGCTAGCGTCGGCTACGAGCAGTACTTC. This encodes CASSLASVGYEQYF. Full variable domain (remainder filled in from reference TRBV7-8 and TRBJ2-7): GAGVSQSPRYKVAKRGQDVALRCDPISGHVSLFWYQQALGQGPEFLTYFQNEAQLDKSGLPSDRFFAERPEGSVSTLKIQRTQQEDSAVYLCASSLASVGYEQYFGPGTRLTVT.

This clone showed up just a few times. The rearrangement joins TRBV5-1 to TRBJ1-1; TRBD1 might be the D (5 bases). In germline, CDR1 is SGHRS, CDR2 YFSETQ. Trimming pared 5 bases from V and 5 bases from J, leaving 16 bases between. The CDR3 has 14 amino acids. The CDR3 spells CASRGDPSRTEAFF. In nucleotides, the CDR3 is TGCGCCAGCAGAGGGGACCCCAGCCGGACTGAAGCTTTCTTT.

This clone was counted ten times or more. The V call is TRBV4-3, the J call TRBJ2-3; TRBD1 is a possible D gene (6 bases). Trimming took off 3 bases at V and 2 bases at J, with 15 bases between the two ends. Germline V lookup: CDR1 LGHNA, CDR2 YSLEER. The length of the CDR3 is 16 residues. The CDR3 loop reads CASSHGDRSATDTQYF. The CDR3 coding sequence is TGCGCCAGCAGCCATGGCGACAGGTCGGCCACAGATACGCAGTATTTT.

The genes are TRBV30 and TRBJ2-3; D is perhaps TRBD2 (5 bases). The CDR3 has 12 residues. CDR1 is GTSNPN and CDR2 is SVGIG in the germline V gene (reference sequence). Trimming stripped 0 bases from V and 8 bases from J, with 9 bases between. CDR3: CAWSVSGGTQYF. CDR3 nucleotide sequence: TGTGCCTGGAGTGTATCTGGAGGTACGCAGTATTTT.

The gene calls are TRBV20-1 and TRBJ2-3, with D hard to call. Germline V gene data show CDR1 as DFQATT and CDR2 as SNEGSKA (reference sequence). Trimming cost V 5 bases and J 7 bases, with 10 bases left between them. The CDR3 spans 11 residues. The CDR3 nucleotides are TGCAGTGCTCCCAAATCGAATACGCAGTATTTT. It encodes CSAPKSNTQYF.

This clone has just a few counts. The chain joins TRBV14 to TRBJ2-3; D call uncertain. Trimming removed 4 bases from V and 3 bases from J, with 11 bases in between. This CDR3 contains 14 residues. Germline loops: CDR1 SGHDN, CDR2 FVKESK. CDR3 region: CASSPVLWTDTQYF. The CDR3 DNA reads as TGTGCCAGCAGCCCGGTCCTGTGGACAGATACGCAGTATTTT.

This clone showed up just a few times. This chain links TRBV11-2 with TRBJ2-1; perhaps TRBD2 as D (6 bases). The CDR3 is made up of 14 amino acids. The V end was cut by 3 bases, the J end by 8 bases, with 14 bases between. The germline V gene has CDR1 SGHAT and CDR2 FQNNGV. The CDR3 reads CASSFASEAHEQFF. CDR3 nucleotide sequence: TGTGCCAGCAGCTTCGCTAGCGAGGCCCATGAGCAGTTCTTC.

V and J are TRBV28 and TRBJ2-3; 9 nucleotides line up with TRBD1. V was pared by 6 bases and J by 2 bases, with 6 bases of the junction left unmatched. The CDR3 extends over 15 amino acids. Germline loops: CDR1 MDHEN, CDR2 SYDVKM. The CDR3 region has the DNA TGTGCCAGCAGGCCGGGGACAGGGTACACAGATACGCAGTATTTT. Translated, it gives CASRPGTGYTDTQYF.

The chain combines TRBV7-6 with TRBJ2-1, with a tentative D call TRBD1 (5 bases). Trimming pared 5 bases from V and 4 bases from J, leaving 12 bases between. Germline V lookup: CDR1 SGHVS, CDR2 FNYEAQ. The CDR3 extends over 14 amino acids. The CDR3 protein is CASSAGSKYNEQFF. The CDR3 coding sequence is TGTGCCAGCAGCGCAGGGTCGAAGTACAATGAGCAGTTCTTC. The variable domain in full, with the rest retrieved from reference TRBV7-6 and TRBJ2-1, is GAGVSQSPRYKVTKRGQDVALRCDPISGHVSLYWYRQALGQGPEFLTYFNYEAQQDKSGLPNDRFSAERPEGSISTLTIQRTEQRDSAMYRCASSAGSKYNEQFFGPGTRLTVL.

The CDR3 DNA sequence: TGTGCCAGCAGCAGGAGTACAGGGGGCCGGTCCTACGAGCAGTACTTC. It specifies CASSRSTGGRSYEQYF. V and J are TRBV21-1 and TRBJ2-7; the table calls TRBD1, which could not be checked here. TRBV21-1 is a recognized pseudogene. This CDR3 has 16 amino acids.

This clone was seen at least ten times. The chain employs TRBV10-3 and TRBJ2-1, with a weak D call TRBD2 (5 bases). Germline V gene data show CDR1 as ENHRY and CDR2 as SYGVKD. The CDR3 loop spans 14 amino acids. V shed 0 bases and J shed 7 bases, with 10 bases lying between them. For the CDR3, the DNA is TGTGCCATCAGTGAGTCGATGGGAGCAAATGAGCAGTTCTTC. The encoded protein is CAISESMGANEQFF.

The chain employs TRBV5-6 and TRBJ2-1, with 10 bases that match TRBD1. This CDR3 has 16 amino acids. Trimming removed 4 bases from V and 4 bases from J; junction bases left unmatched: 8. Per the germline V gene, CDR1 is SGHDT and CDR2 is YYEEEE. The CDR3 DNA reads TGTGCCAGCAGCGCGCCGGGACAGGGGACGTACAATGAGCAGTTCTTC. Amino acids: CASSAPGQGTYNEQFF.

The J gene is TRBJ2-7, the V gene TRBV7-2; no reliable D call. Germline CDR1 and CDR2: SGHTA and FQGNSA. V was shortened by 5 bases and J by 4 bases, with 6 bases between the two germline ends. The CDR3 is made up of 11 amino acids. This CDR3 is CASSDQYEQYF. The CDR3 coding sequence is TGTGCCAGCAGCGACCAATACGAGCAGTACTTC.

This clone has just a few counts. CDR3 amino acids: CASSPTPTVGYTF. DNA of the CDR3: TGTGCCAGCAGCCCGACGCCGACAGTAGGCTACACCTTC. The chain recombines TRBV4-2 with TRBJ1-2, with D possibly TRBD1 on 5 matching bases. CDR3 length: 13 amino acids. Between the trimmed V and J ends, which lost 4 bases and 8 bases, there was a span of 14 bases. Germline V gene data show CDR1 as LGHNA and CDR2 as YNFKEQ.

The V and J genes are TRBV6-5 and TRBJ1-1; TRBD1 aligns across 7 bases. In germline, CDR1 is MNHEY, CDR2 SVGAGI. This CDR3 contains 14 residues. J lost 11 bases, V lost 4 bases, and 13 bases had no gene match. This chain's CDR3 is CASSLGGADLIAFF. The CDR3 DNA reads TGTGCCAGCAGTTTAGGGGGCGCGGATTTAATCGCTTTCTTT.

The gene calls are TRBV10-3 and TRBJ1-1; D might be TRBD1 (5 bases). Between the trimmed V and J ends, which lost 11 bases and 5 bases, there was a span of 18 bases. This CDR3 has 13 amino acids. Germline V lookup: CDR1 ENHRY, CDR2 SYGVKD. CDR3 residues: CAATGGAGTEAFF. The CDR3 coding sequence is TGTGCCGCGACCGGAGGGGCGGGAACTGAAGCTTTCTTT.

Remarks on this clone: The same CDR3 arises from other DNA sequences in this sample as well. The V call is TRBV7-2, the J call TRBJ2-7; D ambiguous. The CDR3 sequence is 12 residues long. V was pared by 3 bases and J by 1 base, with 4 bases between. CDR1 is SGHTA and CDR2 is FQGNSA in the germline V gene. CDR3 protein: CASSLKSYEQYF. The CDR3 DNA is TGTGCCAGCAGCTTGAAGTCCTACGAGCAGTACTTC.